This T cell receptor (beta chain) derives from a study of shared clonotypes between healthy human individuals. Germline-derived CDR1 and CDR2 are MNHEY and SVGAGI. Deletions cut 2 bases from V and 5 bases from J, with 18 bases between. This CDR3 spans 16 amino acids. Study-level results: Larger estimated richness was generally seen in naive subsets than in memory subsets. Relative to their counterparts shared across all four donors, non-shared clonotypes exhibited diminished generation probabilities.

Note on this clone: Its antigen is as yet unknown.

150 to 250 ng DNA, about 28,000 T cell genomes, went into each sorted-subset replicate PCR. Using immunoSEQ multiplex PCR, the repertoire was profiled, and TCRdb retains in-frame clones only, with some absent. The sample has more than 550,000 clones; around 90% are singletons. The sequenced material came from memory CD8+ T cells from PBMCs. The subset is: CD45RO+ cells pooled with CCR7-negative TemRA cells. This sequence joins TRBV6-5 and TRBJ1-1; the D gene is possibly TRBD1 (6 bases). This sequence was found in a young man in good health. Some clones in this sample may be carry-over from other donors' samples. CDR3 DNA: TGTGCCAGCAGTTACCCCTCCAGGGGCGGGAGAACTGAAGCTTTCTTT. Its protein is CASSYPSRGGRTEAFF.